Listed here are 23 T cell receptor beta chains from one sample, sequenced in a study of beta chain features in type 1 diabetes. Of the isolated RNA, all was reverse transcribed, and so the sequenced material was expressed TCRB transcripts. Sequenced by immunoSEQ multiplex PCR; TCRdb stores in-frame clones only, minus some. The profile shows 200,000 to 250,000 clones, roughly two thirds of them singletons. Sequencing was done on a sample of naive CD4+ T cells from blood. The receptors originated from a man in his thirties or forties in good health.

The V call is TRBV29-1, the J call TRBJ2-4; D is ambiguous. Deletions cut 2 bases from V and 0 bases from J, with 8 bases between. The CDR3 has 14 amino acids. Germline CDR1 reads SQVTM; CDR2 reads ANQGSEA. The CDR3 here is CSVEIVLAKNIQYF. DNA of the CDR3: TGCAGCGTTGAAATCGTTTTAGCCAAAAACATTCAGTACTTC.

This clone was detected only a few times. The rearrangement joins TRBV4-2 to TRBJ2-7; 9 bases align to TRBD1. The CDR3 contains 16 residues. The V and J ends lost 3 bases and 7 bases, in that order; junction bases with no gene match: 13. CDR1 is LGHNA and CDR2 is YNFKEQ in the germline V gene. In DNA form, the CDR3 reads TGTGCCAGCAGCCAGGCTGACAGGGGGACTCCCAAGGAGCAGTACTTC. This encodes CASSQADRGTPKEQYF.

The chain uses TRBV25-1 and TRBJ2-3, with 12 bases aligning to TRBD2. The CDR3 contains 16 residues. The germline V gene has CDR1 MGHDK and CDR2 SYGVNS. Trimming took 6 bases from V and 2 from J; bases not matched to a gene: 6. Here the CDR3 reads CASSDGLAGNTDTQYF. The CDR3 bases are TGTGCCAGCAGCGACGGACTAGCGGGGAACACAGATACGCAGTATTTT.

This chain connects TRBV7-9 to TRBJ2-1, with no clear D. V was shortened by 3 bases and J by 8 bases, with 11 bases between the two germline ends. In germline, CDR1 is SEHNR, CDR2 FQNEAQ (reference sequence). The CDR3 consists of 13 residues. This chain's CDR3 is CASSFESGHEQFF. DNA of the CDR3: TGTGCCAGCAGCTTCGAGAGTGGCCATGAGCAGTTCTTC.

In its sample, this clone was seen a few times. This chain connects TRBV30 to TRBJ2-7; D call uncertain. Per the germline V gene, CDR1 is GTSNPN and CDR2 is SVGIG (reference sequence). The CDR3 is 12 amino acids. The ends were cut back, 1 base at V and 6 bases at J, with 10 bases in the middle. The CDR3 reads CAWSGGKSEQYF. CDR3 in DNA: TGTGCCTGGAGTGGGGGAAAAAGCGAGCAGTACTTC.

This chain uses TRBV30 with TRBJ2-7; D remains ambiguous. V lost 0 bases, J lost 5 bases, and 5 bases lay in between. Germline V gene lookup returns CDR1 GTSNPN and CDR2 SVGIG (reference sequence). This CDR3 spans 11 amino acids. CDR3 nucleotides: TGTGCCTGGAGTGTACACCACGAGCAGTACTTC. Protein sequence: CAWSVHHEQYF.

The rearrangement joins TRBV15 to TRBJ2-4, with a possible D match to TRBD1 (5 bases). The CDR3 totals 17 residues. Between the trimmed V and J ends, which lost 5 bases and 0 bases, there was a span of 17 bases. Germline V gene sequence: CDR1 LNHNV, CDR2 YYDKDF (reference sequence). The CDR3 loop reads CATSRLGRKLAKNIQYF. In DNA, the CDR3 is TGTGCCACCAGCCGCTTGGGGCGGAAACTAGCCAAAAACATTCAGTACTTC.

The chain has TRBV7-2 and TRBJ2-3; D is unclear. V lost 0 bases and J lost 7, with 14 bases in between. The CDR3 runs to 15 residues. Germline CDR1 is SGHTA and CDR2 is FQGNSA. CDR3 DNA sequence: TGTGCCAGCAGCTTAGCGGCAGGACCCAGGAATACGCAGTATTTT. Its translation is CASSLAAGPRNTQYF.

This clone was seen a few times. The gene calls are TRBV7-2 and TRBJ2-3; no definite D call. CDR3 length equals 16 residues. The germline V gene has CDR1 SGHTA and CDR2 FQGNSA. The V end was cut by 0 bases, the J end by 6 bases, with 16 bases between. The CDR3 region is CASSLARRSAADTQYF. DNA for the CDR3: TGTGCCAGCAGCTTAGCGAGGCGGTCAGCTGCGGATACGCAGTATTTT.

The rearrangement uses TRBV30 and TRBJ1-2; the D gene is possibly TRBD1 (6 bases). Per germline, CDR1 GTSNPN and CDR2 SVGIG (reference sequence). The CDR3 is 14 amino acids. V lost 5 bases to trimming and J lost 2 bases, with 15 bases between them. In DNA, the CDR3 is TGTGCCTGGCTAACAGGGCCTTCCAACTATGGCTACACCTTC. Its translation is CAWLTGPSNYGYTF.

This chain's CDR3 is CASSPGRLAGEETQYF. As DNA, the CDR3 is TGCGCCAGCAGCCCGGGCCGGCTAGCGGGGGAAGAGACCCAGTACTTC. V and J are TRBV4-1 and TRBJ2-5, with 10 bases fitting TRBD2. V trimming: 4 bases; J trimming: 3 bases; junction bases outside the gene matches: 8. The CDR3 has 16 residues. Germline V gene lookup returns CDR1 MGHRA and CDR2 YSYEKL.

V usage is TRBV10-3 and J usage is TRBJ2-3; D is perhaps TRBD1 or TRBD2 (7 bases each). The V gene lost 10 bases and the J gene lost 0 bases, with 17 bases spanning the gap. Germline V gives CDR1 ENHRY, CDR2 SYGVKD. The CDR3 is made up of 15 amino acids. The CDR3: CATFRGGPSTDTQYF. In DNA form, the CDR3 reads TGTGCCACCTTCAGGGGGGGCCCAAGCACAGATACGCAGTATTTT.

The chain couples TRBV12-5 to TRBJ2-3; no clear D gene. Germline V gene lookup returns CDR1 LGHNT and CDR2 FRNRAP. There are 12 residues in the CDR3. V was clipped by 5 bases and J by 2 bases, with 5 bases between them. CDR3 sequence (DNA): TGTGCTAGTGGTCCAGTCACAGATACGCAGTATTTT. Translating gives CASGPVTDTQYF.

This clone was recorded a few times. The CDR3 coding sequence is TGTGCCAGTACCTTAGGGACAGCGAAAGATACGCAGTATTTT. Its translation: CASTLGTAKDTQYF. The rearrangement links TRBV19 to TRBJ2-3; TRBD1 agrees at 7 bases. Germline CDR1 and CDR2: LNHDA and SQIVND (reference sequence). Trimming removed 7 bases from V and 5 bases from J; junction bases left unmatched: 9. The CDR3 spans 14 residues. The full variable domain, completed using reference TRBV19 and TRBJ2-3, is DGGITQSPKYLFRKEGQNVTLSCEQNLNHDAMYWYRQDPGQGLRLIYYSQIVNDFQKGDIAEGYSVSREKKESFPLTVTSAQKNPTAFYLCASTLGTAKDTQYFGPGTRLTVL.

The rearrangement links TRBV5-1 to TRBJ2-7; possibly TRBD1 for D (6 bases). Per the germline V gene, CDR1 is SGHRS and CDR2 is YFSETQ. This CDR3 has 13 residues. The ends were cut back, 2 bases at V and 3 bases at J, with 9 bases in the middle. Here the CDR3 DNA reads TGCGCCAGCAGCTTAAGGGGGAGCTACGAGCAGTACTTC. The encoded protein is CASSLRGSYEQYF.

As regards this clone: The same CDR3 can be traced to other DNA sequences in this sample. The chain is built from TRBV7-2 and TRBJ2-1; a possible D gene is TRBD1 (6 bases). The CDR3 runs 15 residues. V lost 1 base to trimming and J lost 4 bases, with 11 bases between them. Germline V gene data show CDR1 as SGHTA and CDR2 as FQGNSA. In nucleotides, the CDR3 is TGTGCCAGCAGCTTAGTCAGGGGTTCGTACAATGAGCAGTTCTTC. This encodes CASSLVRGSYNEQFF.

The CDR3 region is CAWSVRLGQGVEQFF. In nucleotides, the CDR3 is TGTGCCTGGAGTGTCAGGCTGGGACAGGGAGTCGAGCAGTTCTTC. The genes are TRBV30 and TRBJ2-1, with 9 bases lining up with TRBD1. V shed 0 bases and J 10 bases; nucleotides not matched to a gene: 10. This CDR3 has 15 residues. CDR1 is GTSNPN and CDR2 is SVGIG in the germline V gene (reference sequence).

The chain couples TRBV7-2 to TRBJ2-7; D not resolved. Per germline, CDR1 SGHTA and CDR2 FQGNSA. This CDR3 contains 13 residues. V was cut by 5 bases and J by 2 bases, with 10 bases left in between. The CDR3 loop reads CASSQDAPYEQYF. The DNA for the CDR3 is TGTGCCAGCAGCCAGGACGCCCCCTACGAGCAGTACTTC.

The chain couples TRBV30 to TRBJ2-7, with 13 bases matching TRBD2. CDR1 is GTSNPN and CDR2 is SVGIG in the germline V gene (reference sequence). Trimming cost V 3 bases and J 9 bases; bases outside gene matches: 8. CDR3 length: 14 amino acids. The CDR3 spells CAWSPGLAGVWQYF. The CDR3 DNA reads TGTGCCTGGAGCCCTGGACTAGCGGGAGTATGGCAGTACTTC.

The V gene is TRBV30, the J gene TRBJ2-4; D remains unclear. Germline CDR1 is GTSNPN and CDR2 is SVGIG (reference sequence). The CDR3 is made up of 12 amino acids. The ends were cut back, 0 bases at V and 6 bases at J, with 6 bases in the middle. CDR3 sequence (DNA): TGTGCCTGGAGTGTACTTGCAAACATTCAGTACTTC. Translated, it gives CAWSVLANIQYF.

This clone was seen only once. The rearrangement joins TRBV7-2 to TRBJ2-4; D remains unclear. V dropped 5 bases and J dropped 2 bases, with 13 bases sitting between them. Germline-derived CDR1 and CDR2 are SGHTA and FQGNSA. The CDR3 runs to 15 residues. CDR3 in amino acids: CASSPARGSKNIQYF. Written as DNA, the CDR3 is TGTGCCAGCAGCCCAGCCCGCGGATCCAAAAACATTCAGTACTTC.

Worth noting for this clone: A much larger clone lies a single base off, so this may be a read error. Additional DNA sequences in this sample encode the identical CDR3. V usage is TRBV5-6 and J usage is TRBJ2-3; D is ambiguous. The CDR3 consists of 11 residues. V lost 3 bases to trimming and J lost 2 bases, with 1 base between them. Germline V gene lookup returns CDR1 SGHDT and CDR2 YYEEEE. This chain's CDR3 is CASSSTDTQYF. CDR3 in DNA: TGTGCCAGCAGCTCCACAGATACGCAGTATTTT.

This chain joins TRBV4-3 and TRBJ2-1; 12 bases fit TRBD2. Unmatched junction bases numbered 5, after V lost 3 bases and J lost 8 bases. From germline, CDR1 is LGHNA and CDR2 YSLEER. The CDR3 consists of 15 residues. CDR3: CASSQLAGGIYEQFF. The CDR3 coding sequence is TGCGCCAGCAGCCAGCTAGCGGGAGGGATATATGAGCAGTTCTTC.